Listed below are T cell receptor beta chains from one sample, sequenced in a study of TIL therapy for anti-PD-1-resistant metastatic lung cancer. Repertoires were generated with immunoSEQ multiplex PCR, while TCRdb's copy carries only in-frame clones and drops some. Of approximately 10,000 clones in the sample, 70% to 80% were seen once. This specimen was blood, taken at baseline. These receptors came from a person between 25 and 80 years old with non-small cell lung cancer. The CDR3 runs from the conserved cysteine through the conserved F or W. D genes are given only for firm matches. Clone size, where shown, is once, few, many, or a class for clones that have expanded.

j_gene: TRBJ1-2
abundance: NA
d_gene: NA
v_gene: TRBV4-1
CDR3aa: CASSQGQGDGYTF
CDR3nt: TGCGCCAGCAGCCAAGGGCAAGGGGATGGCTACACCTTC

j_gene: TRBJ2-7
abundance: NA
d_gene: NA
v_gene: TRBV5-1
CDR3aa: CASSLFRGYNEQYF
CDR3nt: TGCGCCAGCAGCTTGTTCAGGGGTTACAACGAGCAGTACTTC

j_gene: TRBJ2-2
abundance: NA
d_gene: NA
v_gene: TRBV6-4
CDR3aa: CASSAGDDTGELFF
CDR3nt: TGTGCCAGCAGTGCGGGGGACGACACCGGGGAGCTGTTTTTT

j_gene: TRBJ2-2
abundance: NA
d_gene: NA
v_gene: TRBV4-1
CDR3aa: CASSDGGELPGVFPDTGELFF
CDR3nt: TGCGCCAGCAGCGACGGCGGGGAGCTGCCAGGGGTTTTTCCCGACACCGGGGAGCTGTTTTTT

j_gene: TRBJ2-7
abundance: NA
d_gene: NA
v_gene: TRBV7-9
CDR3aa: CASSFGRFSYEQYF
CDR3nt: TGTGCCAGCAGCTTCGGGCGGTTCTCCTACGAGCAGTACTTC

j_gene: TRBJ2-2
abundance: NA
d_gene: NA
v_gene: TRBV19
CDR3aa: CASSIDHRRADGELFF
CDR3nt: TGTGCCAGTAGTATAGATCATCGAAGGGCGGACGGGGAGCTGTTTTTT

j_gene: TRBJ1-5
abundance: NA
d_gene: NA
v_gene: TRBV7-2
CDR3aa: CASSRAGQPQHF
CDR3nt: TGTGCCAGCAGCAGAGCCGGTCAGCCCCAGCATTTT

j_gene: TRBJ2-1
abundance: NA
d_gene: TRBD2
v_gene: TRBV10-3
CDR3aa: CAISVTGTSAKRVAYNEQFF
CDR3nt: TGTGCCATCAGTGTGACCGGGACTAGCGCGAAACGGGTGGCCTACAATGAGCAGTTCTTC

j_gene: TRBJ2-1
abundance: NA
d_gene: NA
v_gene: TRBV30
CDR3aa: CAWSVSRDNEQFF
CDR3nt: TGTGCCTGGAGTGTATCCAGGGACAATGAGCAGTTCTTC

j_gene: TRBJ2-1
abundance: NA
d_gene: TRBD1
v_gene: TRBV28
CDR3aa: CASRTGTGPYNEQFF
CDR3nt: TGTGCCAGCAGAACCGGGACAGGGCCCTACAATGAGCAGTTCTTC

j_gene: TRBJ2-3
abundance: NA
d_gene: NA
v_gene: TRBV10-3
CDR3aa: CAISVFQSQRFTDTQYF
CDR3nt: TGTGCCATCAGTGTTTTCCAGTCCCAGAGATTCACAGATACGCAGTATTTT

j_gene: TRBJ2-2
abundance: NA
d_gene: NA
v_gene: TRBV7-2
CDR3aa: CASSFGVGELFF
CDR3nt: TGTGCCAGCAGTTTCGGGGTCGGGGAGCTGTTTTTT

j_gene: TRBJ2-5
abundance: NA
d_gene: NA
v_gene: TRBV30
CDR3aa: CAWGRVEGTQYF
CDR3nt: TGTGCCTGGGGGCGAGTCGAGGGGACCCAGTACTTC

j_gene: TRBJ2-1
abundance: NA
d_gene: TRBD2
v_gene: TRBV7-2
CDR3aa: CASSFSGRGEQFF
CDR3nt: TGTGCCAGCAGCTTTAGCGGGAGGGGAGAGCAGTTCTTC

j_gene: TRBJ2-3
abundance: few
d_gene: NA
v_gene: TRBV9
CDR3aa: CASSFLGGGSTDTQYF
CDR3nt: TGTGCCAGCAGCTTCCTAGGGGGTGGAAGCACAGATACGCAGTATTTT

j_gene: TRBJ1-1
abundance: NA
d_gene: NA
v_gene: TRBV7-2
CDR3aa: CASSIMNTEAFF
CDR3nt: TGTGCCAGCAGCATCATGAACACTGAAGCTTTCTTT

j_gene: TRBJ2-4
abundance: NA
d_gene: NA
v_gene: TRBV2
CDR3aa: CASFGVAKNIQYF
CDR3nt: TGTGCCAGCTTCGGGGTAGCCAAAAACATTCAGTACTTC

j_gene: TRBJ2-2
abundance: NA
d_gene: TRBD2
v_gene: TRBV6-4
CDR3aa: CASSETSGNTGELFF
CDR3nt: TGTGCCAGCAGTGAGACTAGCGGGAACACCGGGGAGCTGTTTTTT

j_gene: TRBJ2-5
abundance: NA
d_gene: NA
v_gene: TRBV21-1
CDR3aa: CASSNGLSGETQYF
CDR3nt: TGTGCCAGCAGCAATGGCCTATCGGGAGAGACCCAGTACTTC

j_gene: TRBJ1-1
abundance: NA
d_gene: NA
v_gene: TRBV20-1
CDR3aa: CSARGDTEAFF
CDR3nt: TGCAGTGCTCGGGGGGACACTGAAGCTTTCTTT

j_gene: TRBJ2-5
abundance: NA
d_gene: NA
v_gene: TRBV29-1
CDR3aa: CSVRTWETQYF
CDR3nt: TGCAGCGTTCGGACTTGGGAGACCCAGTACTTC

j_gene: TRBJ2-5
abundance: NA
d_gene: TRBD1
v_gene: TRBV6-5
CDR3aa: CASKKGAGETQYF
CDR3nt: TGTGCCAGCAAAAAGGGGGCAGGGGAGACCCAGTACTTC

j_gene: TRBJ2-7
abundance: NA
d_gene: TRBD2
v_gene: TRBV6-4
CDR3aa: CASSSLAGDEQYF
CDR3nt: TGTGCCAGCAGCTCCCTAGCGGGAGACGAGCAGTACTTC

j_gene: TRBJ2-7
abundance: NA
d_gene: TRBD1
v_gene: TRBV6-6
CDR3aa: CASSNAGTGTHEQYF
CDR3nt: TGTGCCAGCAGTAACGCCGGGACAGGGACCCACGAGCAGTACTTC

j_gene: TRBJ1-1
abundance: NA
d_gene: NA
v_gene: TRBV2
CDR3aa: CASSEGLGSGWRNTEAFF
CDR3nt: TGTGCCAGCAGTGAAGGGTTAGGGTCAGGTTGGAGGAACACTGAAGCTTTCTTT

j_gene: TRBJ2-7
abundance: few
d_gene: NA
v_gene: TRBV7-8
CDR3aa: CASSISGTTAGEQYF
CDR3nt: TGTGCCAGCAGCATCTCCGGGACGACAGCCGGCGAGCAGTACTTC

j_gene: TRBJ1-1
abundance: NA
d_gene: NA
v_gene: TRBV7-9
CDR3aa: CASRSSGVEEAFF
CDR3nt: TGTGCCAGCAGATCTTCGGGGGTTGAGGAAGCTTTCTTT

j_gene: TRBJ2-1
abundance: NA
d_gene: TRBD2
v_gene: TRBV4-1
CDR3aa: CASSQALRGRAIYNEQFF
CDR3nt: TGCGCCAGCAGCCAAGCCTTACGGGGGAGGGCCATCTACAATGAGCAGTTCTTC

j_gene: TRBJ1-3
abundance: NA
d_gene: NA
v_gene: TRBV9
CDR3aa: CASSVSYSGNTIYF
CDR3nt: TGTGCCAGCAGCGTGAGTTACTCTGGAAACACCATATATTTT

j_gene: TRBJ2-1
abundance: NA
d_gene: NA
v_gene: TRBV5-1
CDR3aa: CASSLALDSGSYNEQFF
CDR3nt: TGCGCCAGCAGCTTGGCCTTGGACAGTGGGTCCTACAATGAGCAGTTCTTC

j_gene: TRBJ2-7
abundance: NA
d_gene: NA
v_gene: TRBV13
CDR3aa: CASSLAARANYEQYF
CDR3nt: TGTGCCAGCAGCTTAGCGGCCAGGGCCAACTACGAGCAGTACTTC

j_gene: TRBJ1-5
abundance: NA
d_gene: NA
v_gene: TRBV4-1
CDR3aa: CASSQDPGLRGNQPQHF
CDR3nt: TGCGCCAGCAGCCAAGACCCGGGCCTCCGGGGGAATCAGCCCCAGCATTTT

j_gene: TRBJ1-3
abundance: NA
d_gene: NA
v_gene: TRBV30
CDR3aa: CAWGTANSGNTIYF
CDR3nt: TGTGCCTGGGGGACGGCGAACTCTGGAAACACCATATATTTT

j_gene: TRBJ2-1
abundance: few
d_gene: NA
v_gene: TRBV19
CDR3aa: CASSIRAHNEQFF
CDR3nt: TGTGCCAGTAGTATAAGGGCCCACAATGAGCAGTTCTTC

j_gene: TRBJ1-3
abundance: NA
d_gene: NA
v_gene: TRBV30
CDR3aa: CAWSQGAGNTIYF
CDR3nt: TGTGCCTGGAGCCAGGGCGCTGGAAACACCATATATTTT

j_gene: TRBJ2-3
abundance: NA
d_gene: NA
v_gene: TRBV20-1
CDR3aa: CSARFTDTQYF
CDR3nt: TGCAGTGCTAGGTTCACAGATACGCAGTATTTT

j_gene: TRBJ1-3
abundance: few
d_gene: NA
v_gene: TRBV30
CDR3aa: CAWSSGSGNTIYF
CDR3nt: TGTGCCTGGAGCTCAGGATCTGGAAACACCATATATTTT

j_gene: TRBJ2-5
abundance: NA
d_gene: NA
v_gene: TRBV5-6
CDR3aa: CASSLLRREQYF
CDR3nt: TGTGCCAGCAGCTTGCTCCGTCGGGAGCAGTACTTC

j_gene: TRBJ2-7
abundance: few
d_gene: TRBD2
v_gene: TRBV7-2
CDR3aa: CASSLASGRAYEQYF
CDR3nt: TGTGCCAGCAGCTTAGCTAGCGGGAGGGCCTACGAGCAGTACTTC

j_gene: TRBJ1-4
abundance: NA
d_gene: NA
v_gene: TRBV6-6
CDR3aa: CASSQGWNEKLFF
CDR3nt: TGTGCCAGCAGTCAAGGCTGGAATGAAAAACTGTTTTTT

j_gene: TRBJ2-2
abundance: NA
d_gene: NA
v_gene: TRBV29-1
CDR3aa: CSGRITGELFF
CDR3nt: TGCAGCGGCCGGATCACCGGGGAGCTGTTTTTT

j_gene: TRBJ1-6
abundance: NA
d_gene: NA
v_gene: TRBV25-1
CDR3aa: CASSSRDHSPLHF
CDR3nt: TGTGCCAGCAGTTCCCGGGATCATTCACCCCTCCACTTT

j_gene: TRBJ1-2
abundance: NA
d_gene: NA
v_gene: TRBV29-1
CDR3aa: CSVEETLGTNYGYTF
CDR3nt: TGCAGCGTTGAAGAAACCCTAGGGACTAACTATGGCTACACCTTC

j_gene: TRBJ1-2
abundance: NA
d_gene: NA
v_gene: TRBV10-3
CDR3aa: CAISGQLANYGYTF
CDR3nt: TGTGCCATCAGCGGACAGTTAGCTAACTATGGCTACACCTTC

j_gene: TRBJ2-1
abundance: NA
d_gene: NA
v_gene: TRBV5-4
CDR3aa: CASSLEAYSYNEQFF
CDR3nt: TGTGCCAGCAGCCTGGAGGCATACTCCTACAATGAGCAGTTCTTC

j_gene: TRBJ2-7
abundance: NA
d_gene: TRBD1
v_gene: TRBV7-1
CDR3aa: CASSGQGSPPYEQYF
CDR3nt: TGTGCCAGCAGCGGACAGGGGTCCCCCCCCTACGAGCAGTACTTC

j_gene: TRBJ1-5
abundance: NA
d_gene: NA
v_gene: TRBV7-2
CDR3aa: CASSPGGIGQPQHF
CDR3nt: TGTGCCAGCAGCCCGGGAGGGATAGGGCAGCCCCAGCATTTT

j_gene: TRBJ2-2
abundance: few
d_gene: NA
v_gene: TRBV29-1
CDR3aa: CSVRSGVFSGELFF
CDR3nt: TGCAGCGTTCGCTCGGGGGTTTTTTCCGGGGAGCTGTTTTTT

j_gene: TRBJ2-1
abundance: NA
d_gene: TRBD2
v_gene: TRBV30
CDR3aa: CAWRKYGRAVDEQFF
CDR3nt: TGTGCCTGGAGAAAGTACGGGAGGGCCGTAGATGAGCAGTTCTTC

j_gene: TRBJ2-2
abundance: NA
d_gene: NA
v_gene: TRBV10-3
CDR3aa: CAISPTGRAWTGELFF
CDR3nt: TGTGCCATCAGCCCGACAGGCCGGGCGTGGACCGGGGAGCTGTTTTTT

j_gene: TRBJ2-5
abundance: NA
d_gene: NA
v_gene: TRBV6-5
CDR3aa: CASTASKLQETQYF
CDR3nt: TGTGCCAGCACTGCCAGCAAACTCCAAGAGACCCAGTACTTC

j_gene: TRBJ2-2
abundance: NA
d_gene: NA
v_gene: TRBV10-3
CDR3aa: CAISGWGETPNTGELFF
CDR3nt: TGTGCCATCAGTGGATGGGGCGAAACCCCGAACACCGGGGAGCTGTTTTTT

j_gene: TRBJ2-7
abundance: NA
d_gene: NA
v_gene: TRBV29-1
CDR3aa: CSVEAAGQHYEQYF
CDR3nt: TGCAGCGTTGAGGCAGCGGGACAGCACTACGAGCAGTACTTC

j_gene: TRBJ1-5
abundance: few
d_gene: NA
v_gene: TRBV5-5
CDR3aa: CASSLVPGGDQPQHF
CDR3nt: TGTGCCAGCAGCTTGGTTCCCGGGGGAGATCAGCCCCAGCATTTT

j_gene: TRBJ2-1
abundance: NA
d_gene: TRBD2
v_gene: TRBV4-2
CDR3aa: CASSLRDSGMVNEQFF
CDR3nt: TGTGCCAGCAGCCTCCGGGATAGCGGGATGGTAAATGAGCAGTTCTTC

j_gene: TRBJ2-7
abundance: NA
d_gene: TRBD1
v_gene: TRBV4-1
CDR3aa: CASSAGTAYEQYF
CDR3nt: TGCGCCAGCAGTGCCGGGACAGCCTACGAGCAGTACTTC

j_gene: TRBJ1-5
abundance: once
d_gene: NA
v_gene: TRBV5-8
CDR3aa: CASSLVKGGNQPQHF
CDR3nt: TGTGCCAGCAGCTTGGTTAAGGGGGGCAATCAGCCCCAGCATTTT

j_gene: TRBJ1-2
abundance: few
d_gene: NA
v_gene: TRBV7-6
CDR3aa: CASSNVLGAFNYGYTF
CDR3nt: TGTGCCAGCAGCAACGTCCTGGGGGCTTTCAACTATGGCTACACCTTC

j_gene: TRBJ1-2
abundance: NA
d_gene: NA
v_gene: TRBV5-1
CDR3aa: CASSDNRAGYTF
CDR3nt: TGCGCCAGCAGCGACAACAGGGCGGGCTACACCTTC